This TCR beta chain was captured by sequencing in a study of PD-1 blockade in classical Hodgkin lymphoma (dated by TCRdb to about 2020). About the study as a whole: Nivolumab dosing was 3 mg/kg intravenously every 2 weeks, continuing until either disease progression or unacceptable toxicity. A peripheral blood immune signature of response to PD-1 blockade in classical Hodgkin lymphoma was defined using TCR beta sequencing and CyTOF.

Explained via the paper, the time point label denotes: cycle 1 day 1 (C1D1), immediately before nivolumab initiation. All trial patients had relapsed after autologous stem cell transplantation, with cohorts A, B and C differing in prior brentuximab vedotin exposure. The trial cohort was composed of about 58 patients with relapsed/refractory classical Hodgkin lymphoma, for whom complete response, partial response or progressive disease was recorded as best overall response. Trial patients were treated with single-agent nivolumab in the multi-cohort phase II CheckMate 205 trial. An independent review committee assessed best overall response by applying the 2007 International Working Group response criteria. Trial PBMCs were obtained immediately prior to nivolumab initiation (C1D1) and on therapy at cycle 2 day 1 and cycle 4 day 1. Peripheral blood was collected in 8 mL Vacutainer Cell Preparation Tubes, from which PBMCs were isolated by centrifugation and then cryopreserved.

General conclusions and limits of the study: The study covered only a single clinical trial cohort, and the causes of the repertoire differences, possibly disease activity or prior therapy, were still not defined. Baseline TCR diversity was reported to be lower in newly diagnosed patients than in healthy donors, and even lower in relapsed/refractory patients. Diversity was lower in patients who began nivolumab less than 1 year after ASCT, so these patients were left out of later analyses to avoid confounding by immune reconstitution. CD4+ but not CD8+ TCR diversity rose significantly by C4D1 (p=0.0027 vs p=0.16), most apparent in complete responders (p=0.02). Among trial patients, those achieving complete response had baseline diversity similar to that of newly diagnosed patients, while diversity was significantly lower in partial responders and progressors.

CDR1 and CDR2, looked up from the germline V gene (reference sequence), are LNHDA and SQIVND. The CDR3 holds 14 amino acids from the cysteine to the phenylalanine. The retained sequence is limited to the CDR3, 42 bases, with the frame set at the first base. The V end loses 7 bases and the J end loses 3 bases, and a stretch of 13 bases separates them. Worth noting for this clone: Its cognate antigen has yet to be identified. Base-call qualities are not available, and no considerably larger clone is one nucleotide away.

The Qiagen DNeasy kit was used to extract genomic DNA both from unsorted PBMCs and from the negatively selected CD4+ and CD8+ fractions. Using primers that anneal to V and J segments, immunoSEQ multiplex PCR amplified the TCR beta CDR3 regions. A synthetic immune receptor repertoire was used to minimize amplification bias, and remaining bias was computationally removed after sequencing. For the original study's pipeline: Repertoire diversity was quantified as the Shannon entropy index using custom Python scripts. Unsorted, CD4+ and CD8+ repertoires were examined separately, except in combined analyses, for which CD4+ and CD8+ sequences were merged in silico. Clonal expansion was defined as a frequency increase of at least 2-fold after treatment compared with C1D1, and clones undetected at baseline were assigned a pseudocount of 0.5. Clones with 0 or 1 copy at C1D1 were classified as singleton clones, and clones with 2 or more copies were classified as non-singleton clones. By matching protein sequences in sorted samples from the same patient, clones expanded in unsorted samples were annotated as CD4+, CD8+ or unknown. Wilcoxon tests were applied to paired samples to test diversity changes from C1D1 to C4D1. Here the immuneACCESS table is served through TCRdb, limited to in-frame sequences with V and J called. Missing clones are a known gap in these copies; in checked studies unresolved V genes cover under half, and the rest lacks a known reason. V and J calls plus clone size are reproduced from that table; the DNA served to infer D and trimming. Across this sample there are almost 100,000 clones, with approximately 92% seen only once. The top ten hold 2.5% to 3.5% of the sample.

The sequence derives from a human donor with classical Hodgkin lymphoma. This chain is built from TRBV19 and TRBJ2-1; TRBD2 could be the D gene, as 6 bases match. The specimen comprised peripheral blood mononuclear cells (PBMCs), sampled at baseline. Here the CDR3 is given as CASKVAVGYNEQFF. The nucleotide sequence reads TGTGCCAGTAAGGTAGCGGTCGGCTACAATGAGCAGTTCTTC.